The 11 T cell receptor beta chains in this list originate from one sample, sequenced in a study of T cells after yellow fever vaccination. TCRdb itself ran the 5' RACE reads through MiXCR, one entry per CDR3 protein. The sample consists of some 300,000 distinct CDR3 sequences, 7.5% to 9.5% of them appearing once. Here the sequenced sample was CD4+ T cells sorted from PBMCs, taken 5 days after the yellow fever booster vaccination. Every receptor here comes from a man aged 18 to 30 who received the YFV17D yellow fever vaccine.

This clonotype was observed a handful of times. The chain couples TRBV5-1 to TRBJ1-1; 7 nucleotides line up with TRBD1. Per the germline V gene, CDR1 is SGHRS and CDR2 is YFSETQ. The CDR3 is 13 amino acids. Trimming took 1 base from V and 7 from J; bases not matched to a gene: 4. CDR3 amino acids: CASSLPGTDEAFF. The CDR3 coding sequence is TGCGCCAGCAGCTTGCCGGGGACAGATGAAGCTTTCTTT.

This clonotype was found a few times. The rearrangement joins TRBV19 to TRBJ2-5; 11 nucleotides match TRBD1. CDR3 size: 16 residues. V lost 1 base and J lost 1; bases outside the gene matches: 2. Germline V lookup: CDR1 LNHDA, CDR2 SQIVND (reference sequence). CDR3 protein: CASSIAGTGGQETQYF. The CDR3 region has the DNA TGTGCCAGTAGTATAGCCGGGACAGGGGGCCAAGAGACCCAGTACTTC.

The chain joins TRBV29-1 to TRBJ2-2; D unresolved. This CDR3 has 13 residues. Trimming stripped 1 base from V and 5 bases from J, with 8 bases between. CDR1 and CDR2 from the germline V gene are SQVTM and ANQGSEA. Here the CDR3 reads CSVEGDRTGELFF. CDR3 DNA sequence: TGCAGCGTTGAAGGGGATAGGACCGGGGAGCTGTTTTTT.

A few counts support this clonotype. The CDR3 region has the DNA TGTGCCAGCTCGAAAGACAGGGCGAACACTGAAGCTTTCTTT. This sequence encodes CASSKDRANTEAFF. This rearrangement joins TRBV4-2 to TRBJ1-1; 7 nucleotides agree with TRBD1. The CDR3 has 14 amino acids. Trimming cost V 8 bases and J 1 base; bases outside gene matches: 7. Germline CDR1 LGHNA, CDR2 YNFKEQ.

The V and J genes are TRBV19 and TRBJ2-1; D might be TRBD1 or TRBD2, each matching 5 bases. Germline-derived CDR1 and CDR2 are LNHDA and SQIVND (reference sequence). The CDR3 sequence is 14 residues long. V lost 4 bases to trimming and J lost 0 bases, with 7 bases between them. The CDR3 is CASSTGSSYNEQFF. The DNA of the CDR3 is TGTGCCAGTAGTACAGGGAGCTCCTACAATGAGCAGTTCTTC.

The chain recombines TRBV20-1 with TRBJ2-7; D unclear. Trimming took off 3 bases at V and 4 bases at J, with 10 bases between the two ends. This CDR3 comprises 12 residues. The V gene's germline CDR1 is DFQATT and CDR2 SNEGSKA (reference sequence). This CDR3 reads CSARSQLYEQYF. CDR3 sequence (DNA): TGCAGTGCTAGGAGTCAGTTATACGAGCAGTACTTC.

This clonotype appeared a few times. A read error may account for a junction end that differs from germline. J is TRBJ1-1 and V is TRBV6-5; TRBD1 agrees at 7 bases. CDR1 and CDR2 from the germline V gene are MNHEY and SVGAGI. The CDR3 contains 13 residues. The CDR3 here is CASSNSQGAEAFF. As DNA, the CDR3 is TGTGCCAGCAGTAACTCTCAGGGGGCTGAAGCTTTCTTT.

The chain employs TRBV11-2 and TRBJ2-5, with TRBD1 as a possible D gene (5 bases). The germline V gene encodes CDR1 SGHAT and CDR2 FQNNGV. V shed 0 bases and J shed 7 bases, with 21 bases lying between them. The CDR3 sequence is 17 residues long. The CDR3 loop reads CASSLDQRGGGSLTQYF. For the CDR3, the DNA is TGTGCCAGCAGCTTAGATCAAAGGGGCGGTGGTTCGCTGACCCAGTACTTC.

This clonotype was seen more than once but under ten times. The rearrangement joins TRBV2 to TRBJ1-2; 9 nucleotides agree with TRBD1. CDR3 length equals 14 residues. J was trimmed by 7 bases and V by 5 bases; bases with no gene match: 8. Looked up from germline, CDR1 is SNHLY and CDR2 is FYNNEI. The CDR3 reads CASSPGQGRLGYTF. CDR3 in DNA: TGTGCCAGCAGTCCCGGACAGGGGCGGCTTGGCTACACCTTC.

The V and J genes are TRBV29-1 and TRBJ2-2; D is perhaps TRBD1 (6 bases). The CDR3 extends over 14 amino acids. The ends were cut back, 4 bases at V and 6 bases at J, with 15 bases in the middle. From germline, CDR1 is SQVTM and CDR2 ANQGSEA. The CDR3 reads CSVGTDGRAGELFF. The CDR3 DNA reads TGCAGCGTTGGGACAGATGGTAGGGCCGGGGAGCTGTTTTTT.

This clonotype appeared a few times. V gene TRBV11-2 combines with J gene TRBJ1-4; D is perhaps TRBD1 (5 bases). The ends were cut back, 0 bases at V and 15 bases at J, with 14 bases in the middle. Germline V gene sequence: CDR1 SGHAT, CDR2 FQNNGV. This CDR3 is built from 13 residues. The CDR3 protein is CASSLDQEGRMFF. The CDR3 coding sequence is TGTGCCAGCAGCTTAGATCAGGAGGGGAGGATGTTTTTT. Filled out from reference TRBV11-2 and TRBJ1-4, the complete variable domain reads EAGVAQSPRYKIIEKRQSVAFWCNPISGHATLYWYQQILGQGPKLLIQFQNNGVVDDSQLPKDRFSAERLKGVDSTLKIQPAKLEDSAVYLCASSLDQEGRMFFGSGTQLSVL.